This T cell receptor (beta chain) was recovered during a study of CD8 T cells in ankylosing spondylitis. Each CDR3 protein is one row after TCRdb ran MiXCR on the 5' RACE reads. The table records 450,000 or so distinct CDR3 sequences, roughly a quarter of them present only once. General observations from the study: Reports of some motif variants in reactive arthritis synovial fluid and blood predate this one. It was reported that disease-linked clones were significantly enriched in matched ankylosing spondylitis synovial fluid. Apparently characteristic of ankylosing spondylitis blood was a TCR beta motif (under ten highly homologous variants).

The V and J ends lost 1 base and 6 bases respectively, with 12 bases between them. CDR1 and CDR2 (germline): GTSNPN, SVGIG (reference sequence). CDR3 length: 13 amino acids. This clonotype has more than one count but fewer than ten. Its antigen is as yet unknown. Sequencing input: blood, either unsorted or a sorted T cell fraction (not recorded which). The chain uses TRBV30 and TRBJ1-1; D unclear. This TCR came from a male donor with ankylosing spondylitis. For the CDR3, the DNA is TGTGCCTGGAGTGCCGAAACAGAAGCTGAAGCTTTCTTT. It codes for CAWSAETEAEAFF. The full variable domain, completed using reference TRBV30 and TRBJ1-1, is SQTIHQWPATLVQPVGSPLSLECTVEGTSNPNLYWYRQAAGRGLQLLFYSVGIGQISSEVPQNLSASRPQDRQFILSSKKLLLSDSGFYLCAWSAETEAEAFFGQGTRLTVV.